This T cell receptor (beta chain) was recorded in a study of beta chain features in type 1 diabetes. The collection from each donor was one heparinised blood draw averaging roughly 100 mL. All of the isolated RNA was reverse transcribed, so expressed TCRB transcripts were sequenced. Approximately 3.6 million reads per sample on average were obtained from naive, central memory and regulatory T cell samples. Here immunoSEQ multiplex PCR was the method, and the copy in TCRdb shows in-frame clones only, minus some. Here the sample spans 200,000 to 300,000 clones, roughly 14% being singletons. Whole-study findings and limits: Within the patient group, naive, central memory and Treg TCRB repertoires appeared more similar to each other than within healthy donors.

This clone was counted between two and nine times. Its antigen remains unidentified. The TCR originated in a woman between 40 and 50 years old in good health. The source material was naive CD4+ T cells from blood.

CDR3 loop: CASSYRTGASTGELFF. The CDR3 DNA follows: TGTGCCAGCAGTTATCGGACAGGGGCGAGCACCGGGGAGCTGTTTTTT. The chain links TRBV6-5 to TRBJ2-2; 9 bases line up with TRBD1. Germline CDR1 reads MNHEY; CDR2 reads SVGAGI. The CDR3 totals 16 residues. Germline trimming cut 3 bases from V and 4 bases from J; bases unmatched to any gene: 6.